A selection of T cell receptor beta chains follows, all from one sample in a study of blood T cell repertoires in COVID-19. Libraries were prepared by immunoSEQ multiplex PCR; TCRdb keeps only in-frame clonotypes and omits some of them. The sample shows roughly 180,000 clones, roughly three quarters of them seen only once. Sequences were obtained from PBMCs or T cells enriched from blood (not recorded which). The receptors derive from a man aged 55 to 70 who had been exposed to COVID-19. Each CDR3 is given with its conserved first and last residue. A D gene is named only where the DNA matches it firmly. Expanded clones get a size class; other rows say once, few or many, or leave the size out.

size	V	J	D	CDR3	DNA
-	TRBV4-3	TRBJ1-2	-	CASSQDTSTGRYGYTF	TGCGCCAGCAGCCAAGATACTTCGACAGGAAGGTATGGCTACACCTTC
-	TRBV4-2	TRBJ2-7	-	CASSQDPQQGAYEQYF	TGTGCCAGCAGCCAAGACCCGCAACAGGGAGCCTACGAGCAGTACTTC
-	TRBV6-5	TRBJ2-3	-	CASSYDIAITQYF	TGTGCCAGCAGTTACGACATCGCCATTACGCAGTATTTT
-	TRBV2	TRBJ2-3	-	CASSVSLLVGETTSTDTQYF	TGTGCCAGCAGTGTGTCCCTGTTAGTAGGAGAAACCACTAGCACAGATACGCAGTATTTT
few	TRBV19	TRBJ1-1	TRBD1	CASRITGANTEAFF	TGTGCCAGTAGGATAACAGGGGCGAACACTGAAGCTTTCTTT
many	TRBV6-5	TRBJ1-5	-	CASSGTYSNQPQHF	TGTGCCAGTTCAGGGACATATAGCAATCAGCCCCAGCATTTT
-	TRBV9	TRBJ2-1	TRBD2	CASSVSSGKQFF	TGTGCCAGCAGCGTATCTAGCGGAAAGCAGTTCTTC
-	TRBV6-1	TRBJ1-3	-	CASSEWERSRLSGNTIYF	TGTGCCAGCAGTGAATGGGAGCGAAGTCGCCTCTCTGGAAACACCATATATTTT
-	TRBV12-3/TRBV12-4	TRBJ1-1	-	CASSFGGVTEAFF	TGTGCCAGCAGTTTCGGGGGGGTCACTGAAGCTTTCTTT
-	TRBV9	TRBJ2-1	-	CASSVGSGGSSYNEQFF	TGTGCCAGCAGCGTGGGGTCTGGTGGGAGCTCCTACAATGAGCAGTTCTTC
-	TRBV30	TRBJ1-3	-	CAWLTEWSPAPDRPREYTIYF	TGTGCCTGGTTGACAGAGTGGTCCCCCGCCCCTGACAGGCCCCGTGAATACACCATATATTTT
once	TRBV7-3	TRBJ1-3	-	CASSLIGGPSSGNTIYF	TGTGCCAGCAGCTTAATCGGCGGCCCGAGCTCTGGAAACACCATATATTTT
few	TRBV2	TRBJ1-2	-	CASSEAVTGGYTF	TGTGCCAGCAGTGAAGCTGTCACCGGGGGCTACACCTTC
-	TRBV11-1	TRBJ2-5	-	CASSLAGGKETQYF	TGTGCCAGCAGCTTAGCAGGGGGAAAAGAGACCCAGTACTTC
few	TRBV21-1	TRBJ2-2	-	CASRKPPAENTGELFF	TGTGCCAGCAGAAAACCTCCAGCGGAGAACACCGGGGAGCTGTTTTTT
-	TRBV24-1	TRBJ1-1	TRBD1	CATSDLSQGALRNTEAFF	TGTGCCACCAGTGACCTATCTCAGGGGGCATTGAGGAACACTGAAGCTTTCTTT
once	TRBV27	TRBJ2-7	TRBD2	CASSDRGTSGTYEQYF	TGTGCCAGCAGCGACCGAGGGACTAGCGGCACCTACGAGCAGTACTTC
-	TRBV4-3	TRBJ1-6	-	CASSQETAVRNSPLHF	TGCGCCAGCAGCCAAGAAACAGCCGTCCGTAATTCACCCCTCCACTTT
-	TRBV5-8	TRBJ2-1	TRBD1	CASSKGTGKGNEQFF	TGTGCCAGCAGCAAAGGGACAGGGAAGGGCAATGAGCAGTTCTTC
-	TRBV19	TRBJ1-1	-	CASSIRGGEAFF	TGTGCCAGTAGTATCCGTGGAGGTGAAGCTTTCTTT
few	TRBV14	TRBJ2-1	-	CASSQWGGEQFF	TGTGCCAGCAGCCAATGGGGAGGTGAGCAGTTCTTC
-	TRBV6-5	TRBJ1-2	-	CASVGGYGYTF	TGTGCCAGCGTAGGGGGCTATGGCTACACCTTC
-	TRBV3-1/TRBV3-2	TRBJ1-2	-	CASSQDGVGNSYTF	TGTGCCAGCAGCCAAGATGGGGTCGGGAATAGCTACACCTTC
-	TRBV6-4	TRBJ1-5	TRBD1	CASSEGTGVQPQHF	TGTGCCAGCAGTGAAGGGACAGGGGTTCAGCCCCAGCATTTT
-	TRBV2	TRBJ1-1	TRBD1	CASSVGTGVGSFF	TGTGCCAGCAGTGTCGGAACAGGGGTAGGGTCTTTCTTT
-	TRBV3-1/TRBV3-2	TRBJ1-3	-	CASSQVSSGNTIYF	TGTGCCAGCAGCCAAGTGAGCTCTGGAAACACCATATATTTT
-	TRBV28	TRBJ2-7	TRBD2	CASSPPGTSVYEQYF	TGTGCCAGCAGTCCCCCCGGGACTAGCGTCTACGAGCAGTACTTC
-	TRBV11-3	TRBJ1-3	-	CASSLAGQYSGNTIYF	TGTGCCAGCAGCTTAGCCGGACAGTACTCTGGAAACACCATATATTTT
-	TRBV28	TRBJ2-7	TRBD2	CASSSGTFYEQYF	TGTGCCAGCAGTAGCGGGACGTTCTACGAGCAGTACTTC
-	TRBV4-1	TRBJ2-7	-	CASSARGYEQYF	TGCGCCAGCAGCGCACGGGGTTACGAGCAGTACTTC
-	TRBV12-3/TRBV12-4	TRBJ2-7	-	CASRPTSGEQYF	TGTGCCAGCAGGCCGACTAGTGGCGAGCAGTACTTC
-	TRBV29-1	TRBJ1-1	-	CSVRTGSTEAFF	TGCAGCGTCCGAACCGGTTCCACTGAAGCTTTCTTT
-	TRBV5-4	TRBJ2-1	-	CASSPQRKSSEQFF	TGTGCCAGCAGCCCCCAACGTAAATCTAGTGAGCAGTTCTTC